These 26 T cell receptor beta chains were all obtained from the same sample, sequenced in a study of blood T cell repertoires in COVID-19. TCRdb's table, derived via immunoSEQ multiplex PCR, lists solely in-frame clones and lacks some. The sample consists of roughly 140,000 clones, 65% to 85% of them appearing once. Material: peripheral blood. These receptors originate from a woman aged 60-70 years with acute or convalescent COVID-19.

The chain is built from TRBV7-8 and TRBJ2-3; tentatively, D is TRBD1 (6 bases). Germline V gene sequence: CDR1 SGHVS, CDR2 FQNEAQ. The CDR3 spans 17 residues. Deletions cut 3 bases from V and 0 bases from J, with 16 bases between. The CDR3 DNA reads as TGTGCCAGCAGCTTCCGGCGACAGGCGGCGAGCACAGATACGCAGTATTTT. Translation gives CASSFRRQAASTDTQYF.

The chain joins TRBV28 to TRBJ2-7, with D maybe TRBD1 (6 bases). Germline V lookup: CDR1 MDHEN, CDR2 SYDVKM. The CDR3 extends over 16 amino acids. V was shortened by 1 base and J by 0 bases, with 13 bases between the two germline ends. CDR3 residues: CASSLLTGFSSYEQYF. The DNA for the CDR3 is TGTGCCAGCAGTTTATTGACAGGATTTAGCTCCTACGAGCAGTACTTC.

This clone is medium-sized in the sample. The chain uses TRBV7-9 and TRBJ2-1; D perhaps matches TRBD2 (6 bases). Germline CDR1 reads SEHNR; CDR2 reads FQNEAQ (reference sequence). The ends were cut back, 5 bases at V and 7 bases at J, with 21 bases in the middle. There are 16 residues in the CDR3. DNA for the CDR3: TGTGCCAGCAGCCCCCGGTTGGGAGTAGCGGCAAATGAGCAGTTCTTC. Encoded protein: CASSPRLGVAANEQFF.

The chain links TRBV6-6 to TRBJ1-6; 9 bases are a match to TRBD1. Germline V gene lookup returns CDR1 MNHNY and CDR2 SVGAGI (reference sequence). Trimming took 5 bases from V and 8 from J; bases not matched to a gene: 4. This CDR3 comprises 14 residues. The CDR3 region is CASSPTGGYSPLHF. As DNA, the CDR3 is TGTGCCAGCAGTCCGACAGGGGGGTATTCACCCCTCCACTTT.

V is TRBV2 and J is TRBJ2-5, with 7 bases identical to TRBD1. This CDR3 comprises 16 residues. Germline CDR1 reads SNHLY; CDR2 reads FYNNEI. Trimming cost V 0 bases and J 2 bases; bases outside gene matches: 6. CDR3 region: CASSEALGRGQETQYF. As DNA, the CDR3 is TGTGCCAGCAGTGAAGCACTGGGCAGGGGGCAAGAGACCCAGTACTTC. Complete variable domain (other parts from reference TRBV2 and TRBJ2-5): EPEVTQTPSHQVTQMGQEVILRCVPISNHLYFYWYRQILGQKVEFLVSFYNNEISEKSEIFDDQFSVERPDGSNFTLKIRSTKLEDSAMYFCASSEALGRGQETQYFGPGTRLLVL.

The rearrangement joins TRBV9 to TRBJ2-3; TRBD1 is a possible D gene (6 bases). This CDR3 has 13 residues. V was clipped by 3 bases and J by 4 bases, with 9 bases between them. CDR1 and CDR2 (germline): SGDLS, YYNGEE. The CDR3 spells CASSADSADTQYF. As DNA, the CDR3 is TGTGCCAGCAGCGCGGACAGTGCAGATACGCAGTATTTT.

The gene calls are TRBV5-4 and TRBJ2-7; 9 bases agree with TRBD2. Per germline, CDR1 SGHNT and CDR2 YYREEE (reference sequence). The CDR3 totals 15 residues. V was clipped by 3 bases and J by 4 bases; unmatched bases: 8. CDR3 sequence reads: CASSSPGTSPYEQYF. Written as DNA, the CDR3 is TGTGCCAGCAGCTCCCCCGGGACTAGCCCTTACGAGCAGTACTTC. The variable domain in full, with the rest retrieved from reference TRBV5-4 and TRBJ2-7, is ETGVTQSPTHLIKTRGQQVTLRCSSQSGHNTVSWYQQALGQGPQFIFQYYREEENGRGNFPPRFSGLQFPNYSSELNVNALELDDSALYLCASSSPGTSPYEQYFGPGTRLTVT.

The chain combines TRBV19 with TRBJ2-7; 7 nucleotides line up with TRBD1. Losses at the gene ends were 5 bases for V and 5 bases for J; bases not matched to a gene: 9. This CDR3 contains 14 residues. In germline, CDR1 is LNHDA, CDR2 SQIVND (reference sequence). As DNA, the CDR3 is TGTGCCAGTAGTTTGACAGGGAGTGGGGACGAGCAGTACTTC. Protein: CASSLTGSGDEQYF.

The chain combines TRBV27 with TRBJ2-5; 9 nucleotides line up with TRBD1. V was pared by 0 bases and J by 3 bases, with 8 bases of the junction left unmatched. This CDR3 spans 17 amino acids. Germline loops: CDR1 MNHEY, CDR2 SMNVEV (reference sequence). Here the CDR3 reads CASSLSAVRTGEETQYF. The CDR3, as DNA: TGTGCCAGCAGTTTATCCGCAGTCCGGACAGGGGAAGAGACCCAGTACTTC.

The rearrangement uses TRBV6-5 and TRBJ2-7; a possible D gene is TRBD1 (6 bases). Trimming cost V 8 bases and J 3 bases, with 14 bases left between them. Germline CDR1 MNHEY, CDR2 SVGAGI. CDR3 length equals 13 residues. In DNA, the CDR3 is TGTGCCAGCTCAACAGGGCCCTTCTACGAGCAGTACTTC. This codes for CASSTGPFYEQYF.

This clone was detected only once. V usage is TRBV30 and J usage is TRBJ2-3, with D perhaps matching TRBD1 (6 bases). Trimming cost V 0 bases and J 6 bases, with 10 bases left between them. CDR3 length equals 13 residues. Germline assignment: CDR1 GTSNPN and CDR2 SVGIG (reference sequence). CDR3 sequence: CAWSVVRGDTQYF. CDR3 nucleotide sequence: TGTGCCTGGAGTGTAGTGAGGGGGGATACGCAGTATTTT.

V gene TRBV9 combines with J gene TRBJ1-1, with TRBD1 as a possible D gene (5 bases). The CDR3 loop spans 13 amino acids. Per the germline V gene, CDR1 is SGDLS and CDR2 is YYNGEE. Trimming took off 7 bases at V and 1 base at J, with 11 bases between the two ends. The CDR3 coding sequence is TGTGCCAGCCAGGGTCTGGGGAACACTGAAGCTTTCTTT. Translated, it gives CASQGLGNTEAFF. Using reference TRBV9 and TRBJ1-1 for the parts outside the CDR3, the full variable domain is DSGVTQTPKHLITATGQRVTLRCSPRSGDLSVYWYQQSLDQGLQFLIQYYNGEERAKGNILERFSAQQFPDLHSELNLSSLELGDSALYFCASQGLGNTEAFFGQGTRLTVV.

Here the CDR3 reads CASSLDRAGANVLTF. The CDR3 coding sequence is TGTGCCAGCAGCCTGGACAGGGCTGGGGCCAACGTCCTGACTTTC. The rearrangement joins TRBV5-6 to TRBJ2-6; 8 bases are shared with TRBD1. There are 15 residues in the CDR3. J was trimmed by 2 bases and V by 4 bases; bases with no gene match: 2. CDR1 SGHDT and CDR2 YYEEEE come from the germline V gene. Full variable domain (outside the CDR3, taken from reference TRBV5-6 and TRBJ2-6): DAGVTQSPTHLIKTRGQQVTLRCSPKSGHDTVSWYQQALGQGPQFIFQYYEEEERQRGNFPDRFSGHQFPNYSSELNVNALLLGDSALYLCASSLDRAGANVLTFGAGSRLTVL.

This clone occurred a few times. This sequence joins TRBV24-1 and TRBJ2-1, with 10 nucleotides matching TRBD2. The J segment lost 4 bases and the V segment lost 9 bases, leaving 5 bases of the junction unmatched. Looked up from germline, CDR1 is KGHDR and CDR2 is SFDVKD. CDR3 length equals 14 residues. The chain's CDR3 is CATATSGLYNEQFF. Here the CDR3 DNA reads TGTGCCACCGCGACTAGCGGGTTATACAATGAGCAGTTCTTC.

The chain combines TRBV9 with TRBJ2-1; 9 bases map to TRBD1. The CDR3 has 16 residues. Germline V CDR1 and CDR2: SGDLS, YYNGEE. Trimming cost V 2 bases and J 0 bases; bases outside gene matches: 3. The CDR3 DNA is TGTGCCAGCAGCGTTAAGGGACAGGGCTCCTACAATGAGCAGTTCTTC. Translating gives CASSVKGQGSYNEQFF.

The V and J genes are TRBV29-1 and TRBJ1-3; 7 bases fit TRBD1. This CDR3 spans 14 amino acids. V shed 8 bases, J shed 0 bases, and the junction held 7 bases outside the gene matches. Germline assignment: CDR1 SQVTM and CDR2 ANQGSEA. CDR3 DNA sequence: TGCAGCTTCCTAGGGGGCCCCTCTGGAAACACCATATATTTT. Translating it yields CSFLGGPSGNTIYF. Full variable domain (outside the CDR3, taken from reference TRBV29-1 and TRBJ1-3): SAVISQKPSRDICQRGTSLTIQCQVDSQVTMMFWYRQQPGQSLTLIATANQGSEATYESGFVIDKFPISRPNLTFSTLTVSNMSPEDSSIYLCSFLGGPSGNTIYFGEGSWLTVV.

This clone occurred many times. The chain links TRBV9 to TRBJ1-6, with TRBD1 identical over 9 bases. Per germline, CDR1 SGDLS and CDR2 YYNGEE. This CDR3 comprises 14 residues. Trimming took 3 bases from V and 6 from J; bases not matched to a gene: 1. The CDR3 coding sequence is TGTGCCAGCAGCGCGACAGGGGGTAATTCACCCCTCCACTTT. It yields the protein CASSATGGNSPLHF.

The chain employs TRBV2 and TRBJ2-1, with 9 bases fitting TRBD2. The V gene's germline CDR1 is SNHLY and CDR2 FYNNEI. This CDR3 region has 15 residues. With 3 bases clipped from V and 8 bases from J, the junction kept 8 bases outside the gene matches. CDR3: CASSDGGRATDEQFF. DNA for the CDR3: TGTGCCAGCAGTGACGGCGGGAGGGCCACGGATGAGCAGTTCTTC. The whole variable domain, remainder taken from reference TRBV2 and TRBJ2-1, is EPEVTQTPSHQVTQMGQEVILRCVPISNHLYFYWYRQILGQKVEFLVSFYNNEISEKSEIFDDQFSVERPDGSNFTLKIRSTKLEDSAMYFCASSDGGRATDEQFFGPGTRLTVL.

V usage is TRBV7-3 and J usage is TRBJ2-3, with 7 bases identical to TRBD2. The CDR3 is 16 residues long. Trimming at V came to 1 base and at J to 2 bases, leaving 6 bases not matched to a gene. Germline loops: CDR1 SGHTA, CDR2 FQGTGA. The CDR3 reads CASSLSGGSTTDTQYF. In nucleotides, the CDR3 is TGTGCCAGCAGCTTAAGCGGCGGGAGTACCACAGATACGCAGTATTTT.

The chain combines TRBV19 with TRBJ2-7; D perhaps matches TRBD2 (5 bases). V lost 5 bases and J lost 0, with 8 bases in between. Germline V gene data show CDR1 as LNHDA and CDR2 as SQIVND (reference sequence). The CDR3 totals 13 residues. The CDR3 bases are TGTGCCAGTAGTGAAAGCGGCTCCTACGAGCAGTACTTC. The encoded protein is CASSESGSYEQYF.

This clone has more than one count but fewer than ten. The V and J genes are TRBV18 and TRBJ2-7, with D maybe TRBD2 (6 bases). The CDR3 has 14 amino acids. V lost 4 bases, J lost 3 bases, and 13 bases lay in between. The V gene's germline CDR1 is KGHSH and CDR2 LQKENI. In DNA form, the CDR3 reads TGTGCCAGCTCACAAGCGGGTCTCAACTACGAGCAGTACTTC. Translation gives CASSQAGLNYEQYF.

This chain connects TRBV27 to TRBJ2-1; TRBD1 is a possible D gene (5 bases). Between the trimmed V and J ends, which lost 2 bases and 0 bases, there was a span of 17 bases. The CDR3 spans 18 residues. From germline, CDR1 is MNHEY and CDR2 SMNVEV (reference sequence). CDR3 residues: CASSLIRAGVVSYNEQFF. CDR3 DNA: TGTGCCAGCAGTTTAATCAGGGCTGGTGTTGTCTCCTACAATGAGCAGTTCTTC.

V is TRBV19 and J is TRBJ2-1; 12 bases map to TRBD2. Germline values: CDR1 LNHDA, CDR2 SQIVND (reference sequence). This CDR3 has 14 residues. Germline trimming cut 5 bases from V and 9 bases from J; bases unmatched to any gene: 5. For the CDR3, the DNA is TGTGCCAGTAGTGCACTAGCGGGAGGAGGTGAGCAGTTCTTC. Encoded protein: CASSALAGGGEQFF.

J is TRBJ2-7 and V is TRBV5-6; TRBD1 might be the D (5 bases). Looked up from germline, CDR1 is SGHDT and CDR2 is YYEEEE. The V end lost 4 bases, the J end lost 3 bases, and 20 bases lay between the germline ends. This CDR3 spans 16 amino acids. For the CDR3, the DNA is TGTGCCAGCAGCCTAGAGCCGGACCTCAGGGTCTACGAGCAGTACTTC. Its protein is CASSLEPDLRVYEQYF. The entire variable domain, with the rest obtained from reference TRBV5-6 and TRBJ2-7, is as follows: DAGVTQSPTHLIKTRGQQVTLRCSPKSGHDTVSWYQQALGQGPQFIFQYYEEEERQRGNFPDRFSGHQFPNYSSELNVNALLLGDSALYLCASSLEPDLRVYEQYFGPGTRLTVT.

The V call is TRBV6-4, the J call TRBJ1-1; D is perhaps TRBD1 (5 bases). The V gene's germline CDR1 is MRHNA and CDR2 SNTAGT. The V end lost 7 bases, the J end lost 6 bases, and 12 bases lay between the germline ends. This CDR3 has 12 amino acids. CDR3 sequence reads: CASKDGASEAFF. The CDR3 bases are TGTGCCAGCAAGGATGGGGCTTCTGAAGCTTTCTTT.

This chain joins TRBV27 and TRBJ2-2, with D possibly TRBD2 on 6 matching bases. Per germline, CDR1 MNHEY and CDR2 SMNVEV (reference sequence). Trimming took off 5 bases at V and 6 bases at J, with 16 bases between the two ends. This CDR3 comprises 15 residues. The CDR3 here is CASSHQGLRPGELFF. The CDR3 bases are TGTGCCAGCAGTCACCAGGGACTCCGCCCCGGGGAGCTGTTTTTT.